A selection of T cell receptor beta chains follows, all from one sample in a study of beta chain features in type 1 diabetes. Profiled with immunoSEQ multiplex PCR; TCRdb holds only in-frame clones, not every one. The table includes about 180,000 clones, less than 15% detected once. Sequenced sample: central memory CD4+ T cells from blood. These receptors were collected from a woman aged 18-30 years in good health. Both conserved end residues are part of each CDR3.

cdr3_length,v_call,j_call,cdr3_aa
10,TRBV29-1,TRBJ2-3,CSVDSDTQYF
14,TRBV9,TRBJ1-1,CASSVGFGGTEAFF
13,TRBV4-1,TRBJ2-7,CASSLQGGYEQYF
13,TRBV18,TRBJ2-5,CASSPQGRQTQYF
13,TRBV11-1,TRBJ1-1,CASSQDRNTEAFF
15,TRBV10-3,TRBJ2-5,CAISEPGGRAETQYF
13,TRBV30,TRBJ1-5,CAWTDSSAGPQHF
15,TRBV19,TRBJ1-1,CASTMRDRGNTEAFF
19,TRBV27,TRBJ2-7,CASSLSAGGLWGLSYEQYF
15,TRBV5-1,TRBJ2-1,CASSLRQSSYNEQFF
12,TRBV25-1,TRBJ1-2,CASSDQGSSYTF
15,TRBV19,TRBJ2-2,CASGSQGLGTGELFF
13,TRBV5-5,TRBJ2-3,CASRKDFTDTQYF
13,TRBV18,TRBJ2-3,CASSKESTDTQYF
14,TRBV5-5,TRBJ1-4,CASSPWPGSEKLFF
14,TRBV18,TRBJ2-5,CATSPGTHQETQYF
15,TRBV18,TRBJ2-3,CASSPTRAPGDTQYF
16,TRBV5-8,TRBJ1-1,CASSLRLGQGDTEAFF
16,TRBV28,TRBJ2-2,CASSLSTGGNTGELFF
13,TRBV30,TRBJ1-5,CAWRGTFNQPQHF